The source of this TCR beta chain is a study of cytomegalovirus exposure and HLA in healthy donors. Across the study: A prior study identified roughly 110 million unique TCR beta sequences from roughly 170 million T cells. Study results and caveats: A later analysis showed TCR association rates differing by HLA locus, peaking at DRB1 and lowest at HLA-C.

CDR1 is SGHNT, CDR2 YENEEA, per germline. The V gene lost 5 bases and the J gene lost 8 bases, with 22 bases spanning the gap. The CDR3 covers 16 residues. Donors in the study were healthy people who gave bone marrow. The PCR used 60 Vbeta and 13 Jbeta primers. TCRdb's copy holds only in-frame clones and misses some; the assay was immunoSEQ multiplex PCR. Of about 110,000 clones in the sample, 82% were seen once. Concerning this clone itself: Its antigen is unknown.

Input material: PBMCs. This TCR derives from a man aged 25 to 45 in good health and CMV-seropositive. J is TRBJ2-1 and V is TRBV11-3; D is possibly TRBD1 (6 bases). CDR3 nucleotide sequence: TGTGCCAGCAGCCTTCGGGACACCCCTTGGGGCGATGAGCAGTTCTTC. It is translated as CASSLRDTPWGDEQFF.